These T cell receptor beta chains were read from a single sample in a study of blood T cells in healthy people across ages. TCRdb re-analysed the 5' RACE reads in MiXCR, keeping a single row per CDR3 protein. Of hundreds of thousands of distinct CDR3 sequences in the sample, around a quarter are singletons; the top ten hold more than 7.5%. This sample was also put to use in a study of T cells of mothers and their children.

The sequenced sample consisted of blood. Every receptor here comes from a boy younger than 18 in good health. CDR3s include the opening cysteine and the closing phenylalanine or tryptophan. Fields, in order: D gene, clone size, V gene, J gene, CDR3 DNA, CDR3 protein. A D gene is named only where the DNA matches it firmly. Not all rows give a size; the values are once, few, many and, for expanded clones, a class.

d_call: NA; clone_size: NA; v_call: TRBV10-3; j_call: TRBJ2-7; cdr3_nt: TGTGCCATCAGTCCGGGAAGAGAGGACGAGCAGTACTTC; cdr3_aa: CAISPGREDEQYF
d_call: NA; clone_size: NA; v_call: TRBV20-1; j_call: TRBJ2-1; cdr3_nt: TGCAGTGCTAGAGGTCCGGCGGCGGGACTTTACAATGAGCAGTTCTTC; cdr3_aa: CSARGPAAGLYNEQFF
d_call: TRBD1; clone_size: NA; v_call: TRBV28; j_call: TRBJ2-1; cdr3_nt: TGTGCCAGCACCAAGGGACAGGGTGGGACCTACAATGGGCAGTTCTTC; cdr3_aa: CASTKGQGGTYNGQFF
d_call: TRBD1; clone_size: many; v_call: TRBV29-1; j_call: TRBJ2-5; cdr3_nt: TGCAGCGTTGAAGAGGGACAGGGTGGAGAGACCCAGTACTTC; cdr3_aa: CSVEEGQGGETQYF
d_call: TRBD1; clone_size: NA; v_call: TRBV7-9; j_call: TRBJ1-4; cdr3_nt: TGTGCCAGCAGCTTATCAGGGGGGGAAAAACTGTTTTTT; cdr3_aa: CASSLSGGEKLFF
d_call: TRBD1; clone_size: NA; v_call: TRBV20-1; j_call: TRBJ1-6; cdr3_nt: TGCAGTGCTAGTTCGGACAGGGCGAGATCACCCCTCCACTTT; cdr3_aa: CSASSDRARSPLHF
d_call: NA; clone_size: few; v_call: TRBV2; j_call: TRBJ1-1; cdr3_nt: TGTGCCACCCGAGTAAAGACTGAAGCTTTCTTT; cdr3_aa: CATRVKTEAFF
d_call: NA; clone_size: few; v_call: TRBV27; j_call: TRBJ2-5; cdr3_nt: TGTGCCAGCAGTGGTACTGGGTTAGGGGAGACCCAGTACTTC; cdr3_aa: CASSGTGLGETQYF
d_call: TRBD1; clone_size: NA; v_call: TRBV7-2; j_call: TRBJ2-7; cdr3_nt: TGTGCCAGCAGTCCGAGGACAGGGTGGTACGAGCAGTACTTC; cdr3_aa: CASSPRTGWYEQYF
d_call: NA; clone_size: NA; v_call: TRBV12-3/TRBV12-4; j_call: TRBJ2-1; cdr3_nt: TGTGCCAGCACTCAGGGGCTCTGGTCCTACAATGAGCAGTTCTTC; cdr3_aa: CASTQGLWSYNEQFF
d_call: TRBD2; clone_size: NA; v_call: TRBV7-8; j_call: TRBJ2-1; cdr3_nt: TGTGCCAGCAGCTCCCCGGGAGGGACCTGCAATGAGCAGTTCTTC; cdr3_aa: CASSSPGGTCNEQFF
d_call: NA; clone_size: many; v_call: TRBV7-2; j_call: TRBJ2-1; cdr3_nt: TGTGCCAGCAGCTCAATCTCCTACAATGAGCAGTTCTTC; cdr3_aa: CASSSISYNEQFF
d_call: NA; clone_size: NA; v_call: TRBV12-3/TRBV12-4; j_call: TRBJ2-6; cdr3_nt: TGTGCCAGCAGGCGCACAGGATTCTCTGGGGCCAACGTCCTGACTTTC; cdr3_aa: CASRRTGFSGANVLTF
d_call: NA; clone_size: NA; v_call: TRBV21-1; j_call: TRBJ2-7; cdr3_nt: TGTGCCAGCAGCAAAGAGTCGATTTCGGGGACTAGGAACGAGCAGTACTTC; cdr3_aa: CASSKESISGTRNEQYF